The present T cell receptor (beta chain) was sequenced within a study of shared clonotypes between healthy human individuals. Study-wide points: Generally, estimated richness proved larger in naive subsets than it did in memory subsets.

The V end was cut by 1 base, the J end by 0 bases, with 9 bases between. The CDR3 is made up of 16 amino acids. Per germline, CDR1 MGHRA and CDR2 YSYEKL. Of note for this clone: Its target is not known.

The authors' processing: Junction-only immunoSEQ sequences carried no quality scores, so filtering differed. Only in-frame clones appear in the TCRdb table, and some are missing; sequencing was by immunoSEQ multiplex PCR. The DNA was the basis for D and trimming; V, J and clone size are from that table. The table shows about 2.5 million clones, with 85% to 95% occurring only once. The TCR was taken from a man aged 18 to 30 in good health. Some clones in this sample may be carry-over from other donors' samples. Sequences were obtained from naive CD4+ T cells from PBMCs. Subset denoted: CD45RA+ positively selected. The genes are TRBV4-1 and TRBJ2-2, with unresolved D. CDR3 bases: TGCGCCAGCAGCCAAGGGAGCGTTTCGAACACCGGGGAGCTGTTTTTT. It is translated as CASSQGSVSNTGELFF.